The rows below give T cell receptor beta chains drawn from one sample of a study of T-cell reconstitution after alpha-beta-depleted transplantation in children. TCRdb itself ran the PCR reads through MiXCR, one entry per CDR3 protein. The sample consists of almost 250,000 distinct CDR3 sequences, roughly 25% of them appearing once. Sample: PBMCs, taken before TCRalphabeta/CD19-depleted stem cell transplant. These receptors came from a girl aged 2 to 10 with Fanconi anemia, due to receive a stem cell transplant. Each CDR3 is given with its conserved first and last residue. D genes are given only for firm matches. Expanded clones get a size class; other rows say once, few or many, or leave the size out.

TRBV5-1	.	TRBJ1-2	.	TGCGCCAGCAGCTTGACAGGAGGTAACTATGGCTACACCTTC	CASSLTGGNYGYTF
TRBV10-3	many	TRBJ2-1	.	TGTGCCATCAGTGAGAAGGGCGGTGAGTATGAGCGGTTCTTC	CAISEKGGEYERFF
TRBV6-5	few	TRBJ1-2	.	TGTGCCAGCAGTTACGCCGGGGTTGAGTATGGCTACACCTTC	CASSYAGVEYGYTF
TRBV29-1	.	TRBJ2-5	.	TGCAGCGTTAAAGAAGCCCAAGAGACCCAGTACTTC	CSVKEAQETQYF
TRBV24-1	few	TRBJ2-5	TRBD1	TGTGCCACCAGTGATGTCCAGGGGGAAGAGACCCAGTACTTC	CATSDVQGEETQYF
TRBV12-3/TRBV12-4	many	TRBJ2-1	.	TGTGCCAGCACACTGAACAATGAGCAGTTCTTC	CASTLNNEQFF
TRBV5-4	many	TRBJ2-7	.	TGTGCCAGCAGCTACCCTACCGCTACAGGGTTAGGAAGTGCCTACGAGCAGTACTTC	CASSYPTATGLGSAYEQYF
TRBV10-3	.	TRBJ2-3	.	TGTGCCATCAGTGCCTACACACCTTCCAGCACAGATACGCAGTATTTT	CAISAYTPSSTDTQYF
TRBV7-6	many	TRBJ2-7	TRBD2	TGTGCCAGCAGCTTCAGCGGGAACCCCTACGAGCAGTACTTC	CASSFSGNPYEQYF
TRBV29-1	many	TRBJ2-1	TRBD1	TGCAGCGTTACCGGGACAGGGGGCGCAGTCGATTATCCGACGCACTACAATGAGCAGTTCTTC	CSVTGTGGAVDYPTHYNEQFF
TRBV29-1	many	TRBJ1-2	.	TGCAGCGTTGCTGTAGGGCGCTATGGCTACACCTTC	CSVAVGRYGYTF
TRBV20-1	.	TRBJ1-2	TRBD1	TGCAGTGCTAGTTGGGGGCGGACAGGGAGGAGCTATGGCTACACCTTC	CSASWGRTGRSYGYTF
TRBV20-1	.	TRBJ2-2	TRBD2	TGCAGTGCCCGAGGACTAGCGGACAACACCGGGGAGCTGTTTTTT	CSARGLADNTGELFF
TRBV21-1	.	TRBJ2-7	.	TGTGCCAGCACCCGGGACAGGGGATTCCACGAGCAGTACTTC	CASTRDRGFHEQYF
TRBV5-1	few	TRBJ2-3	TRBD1	TGCGCCAGCAGCCAGGGGGCAGATACGCAGTATTTT	CASSQGADTQYF
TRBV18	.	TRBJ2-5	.	TGTGCCAGCTCACCGGAATTTGAGACCCAGTACTTC	CASSPEFETQYF
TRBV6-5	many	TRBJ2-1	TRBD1	TGTGCCAGCAGCCTGGGACAGGGGGCAGAAAATGAGCAGTTCTTC	CASSLGQGAENEQFF
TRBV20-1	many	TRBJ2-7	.	TGCAGTGCTAGTAGGACGGCCGAGCAGTACTTC	CSASRTAEQYF
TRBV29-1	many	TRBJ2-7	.	TGCAGCGTTGCGACAGGTCCCTACGAGCAGTACTTC	CSVATGPYEQYF
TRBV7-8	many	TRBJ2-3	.	TGTGCCAGCAGCTGGCGGGACGATACGCAGTATTTT	CASSWRDDTQYF
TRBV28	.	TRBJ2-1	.	TGTGCCAGCAGTTTAAATAGCGTGCAGTTCTTC	CASSLNSVQFF
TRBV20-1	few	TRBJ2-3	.	TGCAGTGCAACCTCAGGGAGCACAGATACGCAGTATTTT	CSATSGSTDTQYF
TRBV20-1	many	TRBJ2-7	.	TGCAGTGCTAGAAGGTCACCTAGCTCCTACGAGCAGTACTTC	CSARRSPSSYEQYF
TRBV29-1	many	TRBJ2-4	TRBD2	TGCAGCCATCCGAGCGGGGACATTCAGTACTTC	CSHPSGDIQYF
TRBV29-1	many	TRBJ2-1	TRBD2	TGCAGCGTCGGTAGCGGGAGTGAGCAGTTCTTC	CSVGSGSEQFF
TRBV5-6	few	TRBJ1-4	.	TGTGCCAGCAGCTTGGTCGGACGGCCAGAACTAGAAAAACTGTTTTTT	CASSLVGRPELEKLFF
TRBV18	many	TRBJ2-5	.	TGTGCCAGCTCAGAGGGGACTCAAGAGACCCAGTACTTC	CASSEGTQETQYF
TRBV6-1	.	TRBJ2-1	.	TGTGCCAGCAGTCCCACCTTTTCCACAGGTCGCCTACTCAATGAGCAGTTCTTC	CASSPTFSTGRLLNEQFF
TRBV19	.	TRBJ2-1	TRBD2	TGTGCCAGTACCGAGGGACTAGCGGGGGACAATGAGCAGTTCTTC	CASTEGLAGDNEQFF
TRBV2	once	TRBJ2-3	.	TGTGCCAGCATTGCTCCGACCCCAGATACGCAGTATTTT	CASIAPTPDTQYF
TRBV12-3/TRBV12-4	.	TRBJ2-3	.	TGTGCCAGCAAAGAACCGAGGGCGGGGCAGTATTTT	CASKEPRAGQYF
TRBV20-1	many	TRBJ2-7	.	TGCAGTGCTAGAGTGACAGGTCCTACCTACGAGCAGTACTTC	CSARVTGPTYEQYF
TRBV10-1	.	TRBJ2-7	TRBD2	TGCGCCAGCATGGCTAGCGGGACCTACGAGCAGTACTTC	CASMASGTYEQYF
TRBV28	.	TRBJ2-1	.	TGTGCCAGCAGTGGACAGTACAATGAGCAGTTCTTC	CASSGQYNEQFF
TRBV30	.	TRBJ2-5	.	TGTGCCTGGAGTGTAAACAGGGTAGAGACCCAGTACTTC	CAWSVNRVETQYF
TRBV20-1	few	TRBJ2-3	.	TGCAGTGCTTACCATTCTAGCACAGATACGCAGTATTTT	CSAYHSSTDTQYF
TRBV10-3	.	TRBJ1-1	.	TGTGCCATCAGTGATGACGGCCTTGAAGCTTTCTTT	CAISDDGLEAFF
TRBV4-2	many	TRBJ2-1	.	TGTGCCAGCAGCCAAGAATCACAGGAATCCTACAATGAGCAGTTCTTC	CASSQESQESYNEQFF
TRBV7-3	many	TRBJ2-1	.	TGTGCCAGCAGCTTAGGGATCCCCGGGACCCTCTCCTACAATGAGCAGTTCTTC	CASSLGIPGTLSYNEQFF
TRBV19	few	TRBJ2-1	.	TGTGCCAGTAGTATGGGGGTGGAGTATGAGCAGTTCTTC	CASSMGVEYEQFF
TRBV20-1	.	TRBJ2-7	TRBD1	TGCTGTGCTAGAGATGTCCAGGGGGACCCCTACGAGCAGTACTTC	CCARDVQGDPYEQYF
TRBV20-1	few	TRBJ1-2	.	TGCAGTGCTAGAGATCCGGCCCGTCGAGGCTACACCTTC	CSARDPARRGYTF
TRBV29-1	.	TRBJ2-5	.	TGCAGCGTTGTGGGCTCGGGGGACAAAGGAGGAGAGACCCAGTACTTC	CSVVGSGDKGGETQYF
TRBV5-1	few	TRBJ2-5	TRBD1	TGCGCCAGCAGCTTGGATACAGGGGGCTTAGAGACCCAGTACTTC	CASSLDTGGLETQYF
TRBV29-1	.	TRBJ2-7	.	TGCAGCGTTGTCCGCCCTAGGTCTGTATACGAGCAGTACTTC	CSVVRPRSVYEQYF
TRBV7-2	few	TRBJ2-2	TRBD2	TGTGCCAGCAGCTTCGGGAGCGGGAGGCCCGGGGAGCTGTTTTTT	CASSFGSGRPGELFF
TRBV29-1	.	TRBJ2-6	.	TGCAGCGTCAAGGACCACTCTACTTTTGCCAACGTCCTGACTTTC	CSVKDHSTFANVLTF
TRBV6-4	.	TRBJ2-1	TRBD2	TGTGCCAGCAGTGAACTAGCGGGAGAACCCAATGAGCAGTTCTTC	CASSELAGEPNEQFF
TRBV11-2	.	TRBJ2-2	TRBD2	TGTGCCAGCAGCTTAGTCAGCCAGCGGGGTGGATACACCGGGGAGCTGTTTTTT	CASSLVSQRGGYTGELFF
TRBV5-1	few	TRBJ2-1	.	TGCGCCAGCAGCGTATATAGCGGCAATGAGCAGTTCTTC	CASSVYSGNEQFF
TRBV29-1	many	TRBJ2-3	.	TGCAGCGTTGGAGGTGAGGGTACAGATACGCAGTATTTT	CSVGGEGTDTQYF
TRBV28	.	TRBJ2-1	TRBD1	TGTGCCAGCAGTTCCGGGACAGGCTCCTACAATGAGCAGTTCTTC	CASSSGTGSYNEQFF
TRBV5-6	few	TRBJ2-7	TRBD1	TGTGCCAGCAGCTTGGAGCCCAGGGGGCTACGCGAGCAGTACTTC	CASSLEPRGLREQYF
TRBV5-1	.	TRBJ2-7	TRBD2	TGCGCCAGCAGCCCCCGGCCTAGCGGGAGCTACGAGCAGTACTTC	CASSPRPSGSYEQYF
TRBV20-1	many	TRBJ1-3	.	TGCAGTGCTAGAGATTTTAAGGCAACCGGAAACACCATATATTTT	CSARDFKATGNTIYF
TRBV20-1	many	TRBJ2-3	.	TGCAGTGCCCGACTAGGCGATACGCAGTATTTT	CSARLGDTQYF
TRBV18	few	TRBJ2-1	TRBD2	TGTGCCAGCTCACCCAGGAGTAGCGGGAACAATGAGCAGTTCTTC	CASSPRSSGNNEQFF
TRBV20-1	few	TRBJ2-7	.	TGCAGTGCCAGAAAGGGAACAGGGAGAGCTTACGAGCAGTACTTC	CSARKGTGRAYEQYF
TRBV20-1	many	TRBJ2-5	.	TGCAGTGCTAGAGACCCCCCAAAAGAGACCCAGTACTTC	CSARDPPKETQYF
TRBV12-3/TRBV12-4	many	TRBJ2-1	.	TGTGCCAGCAGTGCGACAGGGAGGCGAAATGAGCAGTTCTTC	CASSATGRRNEQFF